This T cell receptor (beta chain) was retrieved from a study of tumor-infiltrating lymphocytes in primary liver carcinoma. Study overall: Patients, male and female, were 30 to 69 years old. Per sample, productive TCRbeta reads numbered roughly 3.5 to 7.13 million, similar across tissue types.

Study-wide points: Overlap in tumor-adjacent and tumor-blood pairs fell below that of tumor region pairs.

CDR1 is MNHNS, CDR2 SASEGT, per germline. The CDR3 covers 15 residues. Trimming left V 6 bases short and J 2 bases short, with 14 bases between. The study extracted blood RNA from unsorted whole blood and also extracted germline DNA. Patients were chronically HBV-infected and treatment-naive. Total RNA amounting to roughly 450 ng was the source from which TCR beta cDNA was made with a constant-region primer. Libraries covering TCR beta were generated through three nested multiplex PCR rounds (using a slightly modified ARM-PCR). It was with TRBV1-TRBV30 forward primers and a C-beta reverse primer that the first two PCR rounds were run, at roughly 11 cycles each. From the multiplex PCR reads, TCRdb called clonotypes with MiXCR, one entry per CDR3 protein. The repertoire holds about 300,000 distinct CDR3 sequences, with around three fifths as singletons. As concerns this clonotype: What it binds is unknown.

The sequence derives from a man in his forties with primary liver carcinoma and hepatitis B virus infection. The chain is built from TRBV6-1 and TRBJ1-5; no reliable D call. The material sequenced was peripheral blood. The CDR3 spells CASSPPLVGNQPQHF. For the CDR3, the DNA is TGTGCCAGCAGCCCACCGCTGGTGGGCAATCAGCCCCAGCATTTT.